The 17 T cell receptor beta chains below come from one sample, sequenced in a study of human T cells and chemical hapten exposure. Time point of the sample: patch test 1, 2 weeks after DPC sensitization. The sample's treatment: therapeutic diphenylcyclopropenone sensitization with weekly scalp DPC. TCRdb reprocessed the RACE reads via MiXCR and lists one record per CDR3 protein. The table records fewer than 100,000 distinct CDR3 sequences, approximately 10% of them present only once. The material sequenced was whole blood, taken in connection with sensitization to the hapten diphenylcyclopropenone (DPC). The receptor source for this set is a woman aged 60 to 75 with alopecia areata. Some clones in this sample may be carry-over from other donors' samples.

This clonotype was counted ten times or more. The chain uses TRBV5-4 and TRBJ2-5; D perhaps matches TRBD2 (5 bases). Germline V lookup: CDR1 SGHNT, CDR2 YYREEE (reference sequence). CDR3 length: 11 amino acids. V lost 3 bases and J lost 5, with 5 bases in between. The DNA for the CDR3 is TGTGCCAGCAGCTGGAGGGAGACCCAGTACTTC. Its protein is CASSWRETQYF. Using reference TRBV5-4 and TRBJ2-5 for the parts outside the CDR3, the full variable domain is ETGVTQSPTHLIKTRGQQVTLRCSSQSGHNTVSWYQQALGQGPQFIFQYYREEENGRGNFPPRFSGLQFPNYSSELNVNALELDDSALYLCASSWRETQYFGPGTRLLVL.

This rearrangement joins TRBV18 to TRBJ1-1; D might be TRBD1 (6 bases). V dropped 1 base and J dropped 6 bases, with 12 bases sitting between them. Germline V gene data show CDR1 as KGHSH and CDR2 as LQKENI. The CDR3 totals 14 residues. CDR3 bases: TGTGCCAGCTCACCACGGGGGGCCGGTGCTGAAGCTTTCTTT. Protein product: CASSPRGAGAEAFF. The variable domain in full, completed from reference TRBV18 and TRBJ1-1, reads NAGVMQNPRHLVRRRGQEARLRCSPMKGHSHVYWYRQLPEEGLKFMVYLQKENIIDESGMPKERFSAEFPKEGPSILRIQQVVRGDSAAYFCASSPRGAGAEAFFGQGTRLTVV.

J is TRBJ2-2 and V is TRBV6-2 or TRBV6-3, with D perhaps TRBD1 (6 bases). Deletions cut 6 bases from V and 8 bases from J, with 19 bases between. Germline CDR1 and CDR2: MNHEY and SVGEGT. This CDR3 contains 15 residues. The CDR3 loop is CASRVVDRLEGELFF. CDR3 bases: TGTGCCAGCAGGGTCGTTGACAGGCTTGAGGGGGAGCTGTTTTTT.

This clonotype was observed at least ten times. V and J are TRBV12-3 or TRBV12-4 and TRBJ2-7, with 8 bases identical to TRBD1. This CDR3 contains 15 residues. V was clipped by 5 bases and J by 6 bases; unmatched bases: 12. The CDR3 region is CASSPEGHRGSEQYF. Here the CDR3 DNA reads TGTGCCAGCAGTCCCGAGGGTCACAGGGGGAGCGAGCAGTACTTC.

There are many counts of this clonotype. The genes are TRBV7-9 and TRBJ2-7, with TRBD1 matching over 8 bases. This CDR3 is built from 15 residues. Germline loops: CDR1 SEHNR, CDR2 FQNEAQ (reference sequence). V lost 1 base, J lost 1 base, and 3 bases stayed unmatched. CDR3 loop: CASSLVQGASYEQYF. For the CDR3, the DNA is TGTGCCAGCAGCTTAGTTCAGGGGGCGTCCTACGAGCAGTACTTC.

The chain recombines TRBV10-3 with TRBJ1-4; no clear D gene. Germline V lookup: CDR1 ENHRY, CDR2 SYGVKD. The CDR3 length is 15 residues. Trimming shortened V by 3 bases and J by 8 bases, and 16 bases separated the two germline ends. The DNA of the CDR3 is TGTGCCATCAGTGATCCGGGCAGTCTAGGGGAAAAACTGTTTTTT. It codes for CAISDPGSLGEKLFF.

The gene calls are TRBV24-1 and TRBJ2-3, with TRBD2 as a possible D gene (5 bases). The V end lost 2 bases, the J end lost 8 bases, and 10 bases lay between the germline ends. The CDR3 loop spans 13 amino acids. From germline, CDR1 is KGHDR and CDR2 SFDVKD. CDR3 sequence (DNA): TGTGCCACCAGTGATTCCCCCCGGGGTACGCAGTATTTT. Its translation is CATSDSPRGTQYF.

This clonotype has at least ten counts. This chain connects TRBV20-1 to TRBJ2-2; the match to TRBD2 covers 9 bases. Germline-derived CDR1 and CDR2 are DFQATT and SNEGSKA (reference sequence). With V trimmed by 6 bases and J by 4 bases, 6 bases remained unmatched. The CDR3 extends over 14 amino acids. CDR3 loop: CSAGGGAGTGELFF. CDR3 DNA: TGCAGTGCAGGCGGGGGGGCGGGCACCGGGGAGCTGTTTTTT.

There are many counts of this clonotype. The chain uses TRBV18 and TRBJ1-1; tentatively, D is TRBD1 (6 bases). Germline V CDR1 and CDR2: KGHSH, LQKENI. This CDR3 spans 17 amino acids. V was pared by 0 bases and J by 5 bases, with 19 bases between. CDR3 coding DNA: TGTGCCAGCTCACCACCGATGACAGGCGGTGGCTCTACTGAAGCTTTCTTT. Translating it yields CASSPPMTGGGSTEAFF.

In its sample, this clonotype was seen once. The V call is TRBV27, the J call TRBJ1-6, with 7 bases fitting TRBD1. There are 19 residues in the CDR3. V lost 5 bases to trimming and J lost 10 bases; unmatched junction nucleotides: 23. Per the germline V gene, CDR1 is MNHEY and CDR2 is SMNVEV (reference sequence). CDR3 residues: CASSAGGFQGRWPPSPLHF. The DNA for the CDR3 is TGTGCCAGCAGTGCAGGGGGATTTCAGGGACGGTGGCCCCCCTCACCCCTCCACTTT.

Of note for this clonotype: A much larger clone lies a single base off, so this may be a read error. CDR3 in DNA: TGTGCCATCAGTCCCTGGGTTCGACGTGAGCAGTACTTC. Translating it yields CAISPWVRREQYF. The chain couples TRBV6-4 to TRBJ2-7; no clear D gene. The CDR3 is 13 residues long. Germline lookup yields CDR1 MRHNA and CDR2 SNTAGT.

This sequence joins TRBV7-2 and TRBJ2-5; the D gene is possibly TRBD1 (6 bases). V shed 1 base and J shed 7 bases, with 10 bases lying between them. Germline CDR1 is SGHTA and CDR2 is FQGNSA. This CDR3 spans 13 amino acids. The CDR3 is CASSLDQGRTQYF. The CDR3, as DNA: TGTGCCAGCAGCTTAGACCAGGGGAGGACCCAGTACTTC. Filled out from reference TRBV7-2 and TRBJ2-5, the complete variable domain reads GAGVSQSPSNKVTEKGKDVELRCDPISGHTALYWYRQSLGQGLEFLIYFQGNSAPDKSGLPSDRFSAERTGGSVSTLTIQRTQQEDSAVYLCASSLDQGRTQYFGPGTRLLVL.

CDR3 DNA sequence: TGTGCCAGCAGCTTTGGGCGCTTCTACAATGAGCAGTTCTTC. Protein sequence: CASSFGRFYNEQFF. This chain connects TRBV7-2 to TRBJ2-1; no definite D call. CDR3 length equals 14 residues. The germline V and J ends were trimmed by 3 bases and 3 bases, with 9 bases remaining between them. In germline, CDR1 is SGHTA, CDR2 FQGNSA.

The genes are TRBV29-1 and TRBJ1-1; D call uncertain. V was shortened by 0 bases and J by 8 bases, with 7 bases between the two germline ends. CDR3 size: 11 residues. CDR1 and CDR2 (germline): SQVTM, ANQGSEA. In nucleotides, the CDR3 is TGCAGCGTTGAAGACCTCGGAGAAGCTTTCTTT. Translation gives CSVEDLGEAFF.

The V and J genes are TRBV5-1 and TRBJ1-4; tentative D call: TRBD1 (5 bases). Germline V CDR1 and CDR2: SGHRS, YFSETQ. Trimming cost V 4 bases and J 11 bases, with 18 bases left between them. The CDR3 has 14 amino acids. This CDR3 is CASSRDGRSRKLFF. The CDR3 nucleotides read TGCGCCAGCAGCCGGGACGGGAGGTCACGGAAACTGTTTTTT.

This clonotype was seen at least ten times. The genes are TRBV6-1 and TRBJ2-3, with 8 bases identical to TRBD2. The CDR3 sequence is 14 residues long. Germline V gives CDR1 MNHNS, CDR2 SASEGT. With V trimmed by 3 bases and J by 6 bases, 5 bases remained unmatched. The CDR3 nucleotides are TGTGCCAGCAGTGAGCGGGGGGCCTCGGATACGCAGTATTTT. This sequence encodes CASSERGASDTQYF.

This clonotype was seen at least ten times. The chain uses TRBV18 and TRBJ1-3; TRBD1 aligns across 7 bases. The CDR3 length is 16 residues. Trimming at V came to 1 base and at J to 0 bases, leaving 3 bases not matched to a gene. CDR1 is KGHSH, CDR2 LQKENI, per germline. CDR3 DNA sequence: TGTGCCAGCTCACCACGGGACAGTTACTCTGGAAACACCATATATTTT. It codes for CASSPRDSYSGNTIYF.